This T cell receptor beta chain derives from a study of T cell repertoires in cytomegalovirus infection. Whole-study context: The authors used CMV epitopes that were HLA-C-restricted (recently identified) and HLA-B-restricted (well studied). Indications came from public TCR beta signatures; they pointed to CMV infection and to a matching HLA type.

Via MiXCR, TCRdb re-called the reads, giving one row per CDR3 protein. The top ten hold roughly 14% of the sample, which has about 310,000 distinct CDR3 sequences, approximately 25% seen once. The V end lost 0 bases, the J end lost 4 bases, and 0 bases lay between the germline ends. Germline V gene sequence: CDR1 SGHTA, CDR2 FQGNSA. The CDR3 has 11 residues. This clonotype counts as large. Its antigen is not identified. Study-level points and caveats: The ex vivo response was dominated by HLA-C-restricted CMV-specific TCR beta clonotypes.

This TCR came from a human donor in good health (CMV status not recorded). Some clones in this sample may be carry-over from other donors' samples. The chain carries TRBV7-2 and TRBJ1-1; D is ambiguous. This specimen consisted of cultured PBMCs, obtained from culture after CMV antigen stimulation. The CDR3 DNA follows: TGTGCCAGCAGCTTAGCCACTGAAGCTTTCTTT. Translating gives CASSLATEAFF. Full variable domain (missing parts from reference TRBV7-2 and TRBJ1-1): GAGVSQSPSNKVTEKGKDVELRCDPISGHTALYWYRQSLGQGLEFLIYFQGNSAPDKSGLPSDRFSAERTGGSVSTLTIQRTQQEDSAVYLCASSLATEAFFGQGTRLTVV.